The 25 T cell receptor beta chains listed next were all sequenced from one sample in a study of T cell changes during pregnancy in multiple sclerosis. The method was immunoSEQ multiplex PCR; TCRdb's version includes in-frame clones alone and lacks a portion of them. The sample lists approximately 93,000 clones, around 93% occurring once. Here the sequenced sample was peripheral blood, taken before pregnancy. Receptors originate from a female donor with multiple sclerosis, enrolled in a pregnancy study.

The rearrangement uses TRBV6-1 and TRBJ2-2, with 8 bases that match TRBD1. This CDR3 spans 15 amino acids. J lost 1 base, V lost 4 bases, and 2 bases had no gene match. From germline, CDR1 is MNHNS and CDR2 SASEGT. CDR3 in amino acids: CASSVDRGNTGELFF. CDR3 nucleotides: TGTGCCAGCAGTGTCGACAGGGGGAACACCGGGGAGCTGTTTTTT.

In this sample, this clone turned up a few times. The chain uses TRBV10-1 and TRBJ2-1, with D perhaps TRBD2 (5 bases). Germline CDR1 reads WNHNN; CDR2 reads SYGVQD (reference sequence). The CDR3 has 13 amino acids. The V gene lost 3 bases and the J gene lost 9 bases, with 12 bases spanning the gap. As DNA, the CDR3 is TGCGCCAGCAGTGATCGGGAATGGGGTGAGCAGTTCTTC. Translation: CASSDREWGEQFF.

The rearrangement joins TRBV18 to TRBJ1-1; D unclear. The CDR3 length is 16 residues. The V end lost 3 bases, the J end lost 1 base, and 15 bases lay between the germline ends. CDR1 and CDR2 (germline): KGHSH, LQKENI. CDR3 coding DNA: TGTGCCAGCTCACCCAAAACGCGGGGAGGGAACACTGAAGCTTTCTTT. Residues: CASSPKTRGGNTEAFF.

This sequence joins TRBV6-5 and TRBJ2-7; TRBD2 might be the D (6 bases). CDR3 length: 13 residues. The germline CDR1 and CDR2 sequences are MNHEY and SVGAGI. The ends were cut back, 6 bases at V and 2 bases at J, with 11 bases in the middle. DNA of the CDR3: TGTGCCAGCAGGTACGGCGGGGCCTACGAGCAGTACTTC. It specifies CASRYGGAYEQYF.

This chain links TRBV14 with TRBJ1-3; possibly TRBD1 for D (5 bases). Germline V gene data show CDR1 as SGHDN and CDR2 as FVKESK. Trimming shortened V by 1 base and J by 2 bases, and 9 bases separated the two germline ends. The CDR3 is made up of 15 amino acids. The DNA for the CDR3 is TGTGCCAGCAGCCAAGTTTGGGGCCCTGGAAACACCATATATTTT. Its protein is CASSQVWGPGNTIYF. Supplemented by reference TRBV14 and TRBJ1-3, the full variable domain reads EAGVTQFPSHSVIEKGQTVTLRCDPISGHDNLYWYRRVMGKEIKFLLHFVKESKQDESGMPNNRFLAERTGGTYSTLKVQPAELEDSGVYFCASSQVWGPGNTIYFGEGSWLTVV.

The chain uses TRBV28 and TRBJ2-3; D is unresolved. The germline V and J ends were trimmed by 6 bases and 3 bases, with 19 bases remaining between them. The CDR3 is 16 residues long. Germline-derived CDR1 and CDR2 are MDHEN and SYDVKM. CDR3 protein: CASSLPPELGTDTQYF. The CDR3 DNA sequence: TGTGCCAGCAGCTTACCTCCTGAGCTCGGTACAGATACGCAGTATTTT.

The chain has TRBV5-6 and TRBJ2-5, with 11 positions matching TRBD2. The germline CDR1 and CDR2 sequences are SGHDT and YYEEEE. V shed 2 bases, J shed 1 base, and the junction held 4 bases outside the gene matches. The length of the CDR3 is 16 residues. The CDR3 bases are TGTGCCAGCAGCTTCCCCGGGACTAGCGGCCAAGAGACCCAGTACTTC. It yields the protein CASSFPGTSGQETQYF.

J is TRBJ1-1 and V is TRBV19; weak D call: TRBD1 (6 bases). Germline CDR1 is LNHDA and CDR2 is SQIVND (reference sequence). V was cut by 6 bases and J by 4 bases, with 12 bases left in between. This CDR3 spans 13 amino acids. The CDR3 here is CASSEGGGTEAFF. The CDR3 DNA follows: TGTGCCAGTAGCGAGGGGGGGGGCACTGAAGCTTTCTTT.

The rearrangement joins TRBV30 to TRBJ2-1; D call uncertain. The germline V gene encodes CDR1 GTSNPN and CDR2 SVGIG (reference sequence). This CDR3 comprises 14 residues. Trimming took 6 bases from V and 0 from J, leaving 12 bases between them. CDR3 DNA sequence: TGTGCCTGTCCCGGCCGGAGCTCCTACAATGAGCAGTTCTTC. Amino acid sequence: CACPGRSSYNEQFF.

This clone has only one observation. This chain connects TRBV5-1 to TRBJ2-2; 13 positions agree with TRBD2. J gave up 4 bases and V 0 bases, and 3 bases lay outside the gene matches. Germline V gives CDR1 SGHRS, CDR2 YFSETQ. The CDR3 totals 17 residues. CDR3: CASSLGGTSGITGELFF. The CDR3 DNA reads as TGCGCCAGCAGCTTGGGCGGGACTAGCGGGATCACCGGGGAGCTGTTTTTT.

This chain joins TRBV13 and TRBJ2-2, with 7 bases fitting TRBD1. The CDR3 runs to 13 residues. V was clipped by 6 bases and J by 7 bases; unmatched bases: 5. Germline V gene sequence: CDR1 PRHDT, CDR2 FYEKMQ (reference sequence). The CDR3 reads CASSGTDIGELFF. DNA for the CDR3: TGTGCCAGCAGTGGGACAGACATCGGGGAGCTGTTTTTT. Filled out from reference TRBV13 and TRBJ2-2, the complete variable domain reads AAGVIQSPRHLIKEKRETATLKCYPIPRHDTVYWYQQGPGQDPQFLISFYEKMQSDKGSIPDRFSAQQFSDYHSELNMSSLELGDSALYFCASSGTDIGELFFGEGSRLTVL.

V is TRBV19 and J is TRBJ2-7, with TRBD1 matching over 8 bases. The trim removed 3 bases at V and 2 bases at J, leaving 6 bases unmatched. In germline, CDR1 is LNHDA, CDR2 SQIVND (reference sequence). This CDR3 has 15 residues. DNA for the CDR3: TGTGCCAGTAGTATGGGACAGGCCAGAACCTACGAGCAGTACTTC. It codes for CASSMGQARTYEQYF.

This clone was seen just once. The chain joins TRBV7-8 to TRBJ2-7; 9 bases are a match to TRBD1. This CDR3 is 13 amino acids long. The V segment lost 4 bases and the J segment 7 bases; nucleotides outside the gene matches: 5. Germline CDR1 reads SGHVS; CDR2 reads FQNEAQ. CDR3 sequence reads: CASSWTDRGEQYF. CDR3 bases: TGTGCCAGCAGCTGGACGGACAGGGGAGAGCAGTACTTC.

The CDR3 nucleotides are TGTGCCAGCAGCTCGACTAGGCTTAAATCTCATACATACAATGAGCAGTTCTTC. Its translation: CASSSTRLKSHTYNEQFF. The chain employs TRBV7-3 and TRBJ2-1, with TRBD2 as a possible D gene (6 bases). Germline CDR1 is SGHTA and CDR2 is FQGTGA. The CDR3 length is 18 residues. V lost 4 bases, J lost 4 bases, and 23 bases lay in between.

This chain joins TRBV5-4 and TRBJ2-3; D remains ambiguous. The length of the CDR3 is 13 residues. The germline CDR1 and CDR2 sequences are SGHNT and YYREEE (reference sequence). Trimming removed 5 bases at V and 4 bases at J, with 11 bases between. The CDR3 reads CASSRDSPDTQYF. The CDR3 nucleotides are TGTGCCAGCAGTCGAGACTCCCCAGATACGCAGTATTTT.

Only one count was recorded for this clone. The CDR3 loop reads CASGKGQGVGNEKLFF. The CDR3 bases are TGTGCTAGTGGTAAGGGACAGGGTGTCGGTAATGAAAAACTGTTTTTT. The chain is built from TRBV12-5 and TRBJ1-4; 9 bases are shared with TRBD1. Germline CDR1 is LGHNT and CDR2 is FRNRAP. The CDR3 length is 16 residues. The V segment lost 5 bases and the J segment 4 bases; nucleotides outside the gene matches: 8. The variable domain in full, with the rest retrieved from reference TRBV12-5 and TRBJ1-4, is DARVTQTPRHKVTEMGQEVTMRCQPILGHNTVFWYRQTMMQGLELLAYFRNRAPLDDSGMPKDRFSAEMPDATLATLKIQPSEPRDSAVYFCASGKGQGVGNEKLFFGSGTQLSVL.

The rearrangement links TRBV7-6 to TRBJ2-1, with TRBD2 identical over 11 bases. CDR1 and CDR2 from the germline V gene are SGHVS and FNYEAQ. Unmatched junction bases numbered 6, after V lost 1 base and J lost 7 bases. The CDR3 spans 16 residues. The CDR3, as DNA: TGTGCCAGCAGCTTAGGAATAGCGGGGGGGAAGAATGAGCAGTTCTTC. Residues: CASSLGIAGGKNEQFF.

The V and J genes are TRBV5-6 and TRBJ2-7; D call uncertain. The length of the CDR3 is 14 residues. CDR1 and CDR2 (germline): SGHDT, YYEEEE. V lost 4 bases, J lost 1 base, and 12 bases lay in between. Written as DNA, the CDR3 is TGTGCCAGCAGCAAAAACGATGCGTCCTACGAGCAGTACTTC. Translating it yields CASSKNDASYEQYF. Looking up the rest from reference TRBV5-6 and TRBJ2-7 gives the full variable domain: DAGVTQSPTHLIKTRGQQVTLRCSPKSGHDTVSWYQQALGQGPQFIFQYYEEEERQRGNFPDRFSGHQFPNYSSELNVNALLLGDSALYLCASSKNDASYEQYFGPGTRLTVT.

The chain combines TRBV19 with TRBJ2-2; possibly TRBD1 for D (5 bases). This CDR3 has 15 amino acids. V lost 2 bases and J 5 bases, leaving 12 bases between the germline ends. Germline loops: CDR1 LNHDA, CDR2 SQIVND (reference sequence). The DNA for the CDR3 is TGTGCCAGTAGTATACAGGGTGTCAGGACCGGGGAGCTGTTTTTT. It translates to CASSIQGVRTGELFF.

The chain joins TRBV7-9 to TRBJ2-2; perhaps TRBD1 as D (5 bases). Trimming pared 0 bases from V and 7 bases from J, leaving 12 bases between. The CDR3 has 15 residues. The germline V gene has CDR1 SEHNR and CDR2 FQNEAQ (reference sequence). CDR3 nucleotides: TGTGCCAGCAGCTTAGCGCACCAGGGTAGCGGGGAGCTGTTTTTT. This sequence encodes CASSLAHQGSGELFF.

The chain links TRBV6-6 to TRBJ1-2; TRBD1 matches at 11 bases. Germline assignment: CDR1 MNHNY and CDR2 SVGAGI (reference sequence). The CDR3 extends over 15 amino acids. V was pared by 5 bases and J by 1 base, with 3 bases of the junction left unmatched. The CDR3 nucleotides are TGTGCCAGCAGTCCCGGGACAGGGGGTAACTATGGCTACACCTTC. Translating gives CASSPGTGGNYGYTF.

CDR3 sequence: CASSPDRGRNQPQHF. DNA of the CDR3: TGTGCCAGCAGCCCAGACAGGGGGCGGAATCAGCCCCAGCATTTT. This sequence joins TRBV7-2 and TRBJ1-5; the match to TRBD1 covers 10 bases. Per germline, CDR1 SGHTA and CDR2 FQGNSA. This CDR3 region has 15 residues. V was pared by 5 bases and J by 4 bases, with 5 bases of the junction left unmatched. Drawing the rest from reference TRBV7-2 and TRBJ1-5, the complete variable domain is GAGVSQSPSNKVTEKGKDVELRCDPISGHTALYWYRQSLGQGLEFLIYFQGNSAPDKSGLPSDRFSAERTGGSVSTLTIQRTQQEDSAVYLCASSPDRGRNQPQHFGDGTRLSIL.

The rearrangement uses TRBV5-1 and TRBJ2-1, with a possible D match to TRBD1 (5 bases). Germline V lookup: CDR1 SGHRS, CDR2 YFSETQ. The V gene lost 0 bases and the J gene lost 9 bases, with 13 bases spanning the gap. This CDR3 contains 14 residues. The CDR3 loop reads CASSLAGMDGEQFF. Here the CDR3 DNA reads TGCGCCAGCAGCTTGGCAGGGATGGACGGTGAGCAGTTCTTC.

The V and J genes are TRBV7-6 and TRBJ2-7; 12 positions match TRBD2. Germline assignment: CDR1 SGHVS and CDR2 FNYEAQ. V was clipped by 5 bases and J by 2 bases; unmatched bases: 7. The length of the CDR3 is 16 residues. The CDR3 DNA sequence: TGTGCCAGCAGCCCCCGGACTAGCGGGGTTCCCTACGAGCAGTACTTC. Translating gives CASSPRTSGVPYEQYF.

The rearrangement links TRBV7-2 to TRBJ1-3; TRBD1 is a possible D gene (6 bases). Trimming took off 5 bases at V and 4 bases at J, with 12 bases between the two ends. The CDR3 loop spans 14 amino acids. In germline, CDR1 is SGHTA, CDR2 FQGNSA. The CDR3 region has the DNA TGTGCCAGCAGCATCCACAGGGTGGGAAACACCATATATTTT. Protein product: CASSIHRVGNTIYF.